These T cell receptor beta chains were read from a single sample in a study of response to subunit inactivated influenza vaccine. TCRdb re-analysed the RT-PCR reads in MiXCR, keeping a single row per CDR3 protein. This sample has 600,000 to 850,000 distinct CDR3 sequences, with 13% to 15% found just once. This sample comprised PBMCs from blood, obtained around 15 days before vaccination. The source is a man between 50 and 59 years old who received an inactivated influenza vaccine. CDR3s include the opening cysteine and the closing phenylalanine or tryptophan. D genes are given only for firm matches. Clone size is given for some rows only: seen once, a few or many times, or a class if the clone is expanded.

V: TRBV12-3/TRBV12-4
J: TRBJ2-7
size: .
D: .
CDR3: CASSFQRTGLSEQYF
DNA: TGTGCCAGCAGTTTCCAGCGGACGGGGTTGTCCGAGCAGTACTTC

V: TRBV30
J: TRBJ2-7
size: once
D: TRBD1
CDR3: CARDHRGRSYEQYF
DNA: TGTGCCAGAGACCACAGGGGGCGAAGCTACGAGCAGTACTTC

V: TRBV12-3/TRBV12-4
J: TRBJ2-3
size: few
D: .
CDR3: CASSLGLPGGTDTQYF
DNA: TGTGCCAGCAGTCTCGGACTACCCGGGGGCACAGATACGCAGTATTTT

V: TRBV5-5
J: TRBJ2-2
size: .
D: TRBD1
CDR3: CASSYRQGTGELFF
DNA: TGTGCCAGCAGTTACCGACAGGGGACCGGGGAGCTGTTTTTT

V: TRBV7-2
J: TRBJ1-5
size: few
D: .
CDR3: CASSGSGRQPQHF
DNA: TGTGCCAGCAGTGGGAGTGGGCGGCAGCCCCAGCATTTT

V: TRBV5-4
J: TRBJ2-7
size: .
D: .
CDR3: CASSLAFGAYEQYF
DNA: TGTGCCAGCAGCTTGGCGTTCGGGGCCTACGAGCAGTACTTC

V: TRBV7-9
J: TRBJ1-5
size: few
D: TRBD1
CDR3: CASSLPGQAQHF
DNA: TGTGCCAGCAGCTTACCGGGACAGGCACAGCATTTT

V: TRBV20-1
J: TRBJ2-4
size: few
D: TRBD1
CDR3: CSAPARDRGSAKNIQYF
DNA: TGCAGTGCCCCGGCCCGGGACAGGGGTTCAGCCAAAAACATTCAGTACTTC

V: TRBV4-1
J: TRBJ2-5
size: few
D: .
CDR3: CASSQDLTGRETQYF
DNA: TGCGCCAGCAGCCAAGATCTAACAGGGCGGGAGACCCAGTACTTC

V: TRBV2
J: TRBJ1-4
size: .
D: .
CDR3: CASSAAGSATNEKLFF
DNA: TGTGCCAGCAGTGCCGCCGGGTCAGCAACTAATGAAAAACTGTTTTTT

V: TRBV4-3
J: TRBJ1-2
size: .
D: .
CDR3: CASSQDAHRGYGYTF
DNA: TGCGCCAGCAGCCAAGATGCACATCGGGGCTATGGCTACACCTTC

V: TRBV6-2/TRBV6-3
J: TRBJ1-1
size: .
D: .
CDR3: CASSNTGGMTEAFF
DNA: TGTGCCAGCAGTAATACAGGTGGGATGACTGAAGCTTTCTTT

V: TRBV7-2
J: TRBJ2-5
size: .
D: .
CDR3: CASSLGILPETQYF
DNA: TGTGCCAGCAGCCTTGGAATTTTGCCGGAGACCCAGTACTTC

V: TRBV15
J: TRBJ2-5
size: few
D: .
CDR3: CATSPRGNRAEETQYF
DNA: TGTGCCACCAGCCCGAGGGGGAACAGGGCGGAGGAGACCCAGTACTTC

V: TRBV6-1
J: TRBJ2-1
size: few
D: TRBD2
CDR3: CASTRTSGSLNEQFF
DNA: TGTGCCAGCACCCGGACTAGCGGGAGTCTCAATGAGCAGTTCTTC

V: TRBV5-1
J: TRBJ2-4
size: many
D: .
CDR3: CASSFQGMNIQYF
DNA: TGCGCCAGCAGCTTCCAGGGGATGAACATTCAGTACTTC

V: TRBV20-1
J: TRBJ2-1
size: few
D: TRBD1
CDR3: CSARSPPGQGYNEQFF
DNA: TGCAGTGCTAGATCGCCGCCGGGACAGGGTTACAATGAGCAGTTCTTC

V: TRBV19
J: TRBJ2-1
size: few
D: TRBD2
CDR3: CASSRELASNEQFF
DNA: TGTGCCAGTAGTCGAGAACTAGCGAGCAATGAGCAGTTCTTC

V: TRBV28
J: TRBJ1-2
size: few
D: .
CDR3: CASSDTGSPRDGYTF
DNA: TGTGCCAGCAGTGATACAGGGTCTCCCCGAGATGGCTACACCTTC

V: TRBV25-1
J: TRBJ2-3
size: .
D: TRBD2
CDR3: CASSPGGGWDTQYF
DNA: TGTGCCAGCAGTCCGGGGGGGGGCTGGGATACGCAGTATTTT

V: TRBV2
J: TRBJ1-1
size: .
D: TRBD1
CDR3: CASRDHLTGVTEAFF
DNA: TGTGCCAGCAGGGACCACTTAACAGGGGTGACTGAAGCTTTCTTT

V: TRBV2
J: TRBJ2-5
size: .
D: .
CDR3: CASRGRGPWETQYF
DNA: TGTGCCAGCAGGGGAAGGGGTCCGTGGGAGACCCAGTACTTC

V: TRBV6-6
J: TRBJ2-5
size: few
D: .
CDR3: CASGSGETQYF
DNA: TGTGCCAGCGGTAGCGGCGAGACCCAGTACTTC

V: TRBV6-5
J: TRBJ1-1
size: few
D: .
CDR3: CASSYATSYNWGAFF
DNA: TGTGCCAGCAGTTACGCCACCTCATATAACTGGGGAGCTTTCTTT

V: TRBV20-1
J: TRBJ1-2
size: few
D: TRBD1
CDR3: CSPHRGDLYGYTF
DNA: TGCAGTCCGCACAGGGGAGACCTCTATGGCTACACCTTC

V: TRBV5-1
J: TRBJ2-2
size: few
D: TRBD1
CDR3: CASSLYWTGGQTNTGELFF
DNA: TGCGCCAGCAGCTTGTATTGGACAGGGGGCCAGACGAACACCGGGGAGCTGTTTTTT

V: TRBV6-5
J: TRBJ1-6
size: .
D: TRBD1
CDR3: CASSYSGQGEGSYNSPLHF
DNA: TGTGCCAGCAGTTACTCGGGACAGGGAGAGGGCTCCTATAATTCACCCCTCCACTTT

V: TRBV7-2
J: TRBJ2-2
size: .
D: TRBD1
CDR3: CASRQGETGELFF
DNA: TGTGCGAGTCGACAGGGAGAAACCGGGGAGCTGTTTTTT

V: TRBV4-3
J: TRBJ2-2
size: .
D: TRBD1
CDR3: CASSQEQGAHGELFF
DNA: TGCGCCAGCAGCCAAGAACAGGGGGCACACGGGGAGCTGTTTTTT

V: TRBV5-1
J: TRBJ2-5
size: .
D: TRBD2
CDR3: CASSRGTSQETQYF
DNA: TGCGCCAGCAGCCGCGGGACTAGCCAAGAGACCCAGTACTTC

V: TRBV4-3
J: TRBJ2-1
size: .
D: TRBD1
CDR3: CASSEDRGAYNEQFF
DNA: TGCGCCAGCAGCGAGGACAGGGGAGCCTACAATGAGCAGTTCTTC

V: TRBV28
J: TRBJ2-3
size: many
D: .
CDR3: CASSLRYTDTQYF
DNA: TGTGCCAGCAGTTTAAGGTACACAGATACGCAGTATTTT

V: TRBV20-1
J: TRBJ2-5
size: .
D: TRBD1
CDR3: CSASTGSETQYF
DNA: TGCAGTGCTTCGACAGGGAGTGAGACCCAGTACTTC

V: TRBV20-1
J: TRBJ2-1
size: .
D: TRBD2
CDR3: CSVPRGASYNEQFF
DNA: TGCAGTGTCCCGCGGGGGGCCTCCTACAATGAGCAGTTCTTC

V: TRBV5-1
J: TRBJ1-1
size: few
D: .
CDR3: CASSLEQATEAFF
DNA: TGCGCCAGCAGCTTGGAACAGGCCACTGAAGCTTTCTTT

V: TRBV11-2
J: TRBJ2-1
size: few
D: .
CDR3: CASSLDPIIDSFF
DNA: TGTGCCAGCAGCTTAGATCCCATTATCGATTCTTTCTTC

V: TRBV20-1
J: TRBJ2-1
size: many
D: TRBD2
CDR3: CSARSHSGRNNEQFF
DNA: TGCAGTGCTAGATCTCACAGCGGGAGGAACAATGAGCAGTTCTTC

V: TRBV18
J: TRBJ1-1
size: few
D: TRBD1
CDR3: CASSPRDREAFF
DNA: TGTGCCAGCTCACCCCGGGACAGGGAAGCTTTCTTT

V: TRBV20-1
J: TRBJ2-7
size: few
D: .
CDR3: CSARGWTSSYEQYF
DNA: TGCAGTGCTAGAGGGTGGACGAGCTCCTACGAGCAGTACTTC

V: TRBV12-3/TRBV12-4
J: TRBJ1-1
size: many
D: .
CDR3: CASSFYGTEAFF
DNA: TGTGCCAGCAGTTTTTACGGCACTGAAGCTTTCTTT

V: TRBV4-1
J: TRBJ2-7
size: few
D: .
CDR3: CASSQLEGPGTYEQYF
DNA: TGCGCCAGCAGCCAATTGGAGGGGCCAGGGACCTACGAGCAGTACTTC

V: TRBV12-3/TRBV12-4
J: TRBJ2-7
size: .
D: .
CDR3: CASSFAVNEQYF
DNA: TGTGCCAGCAGTTTCGCGGTCAACGAGCAGTACTTC

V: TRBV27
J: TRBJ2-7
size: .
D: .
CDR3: CASSFTGHSYEQYF
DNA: TGTGCCAGCAGTTTCACAGGGCACTCCTACGAGCAGTACTTC

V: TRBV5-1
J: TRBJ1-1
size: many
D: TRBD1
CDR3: CASSPGQGGTEAFF
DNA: TGTGCCAGCAGTCCGGGACAGGGGGGTACTGAAGCTTTCTTT

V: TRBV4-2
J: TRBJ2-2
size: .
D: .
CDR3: CASKVRDANGGELFF
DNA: TGTGCCAGCAAGGTGCGGGACGCTAATGGCGGGGAGCTGTTTTTT

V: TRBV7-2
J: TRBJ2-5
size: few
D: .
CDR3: CASSFGSEETQYF
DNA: TGTGCCAGCAGCTTCGGGAGTGAAGAGACCCAGTACTTC

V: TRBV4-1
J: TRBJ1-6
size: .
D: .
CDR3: CASSQLDGGGSPLHF
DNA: TGCGCCAGCAGCCAGCTAGACGGGGGCGGTTCACCCCTCCACTTT

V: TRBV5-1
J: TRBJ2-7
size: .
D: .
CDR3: CASSPNGPFSYEQYF
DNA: TGCGCCAGCAGCCCAAACGGACCGTTCTCCTACGAGCAGTACTTC

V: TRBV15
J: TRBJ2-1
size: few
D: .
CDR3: CATSERAASYNEQFF
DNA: TGTGCCACCAGCGAGCGGGCCGCCTCCTACAATGAGCAGTTCTTC

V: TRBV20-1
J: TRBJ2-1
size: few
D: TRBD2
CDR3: CSAGRGNEQFF
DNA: TGCAGTGCTGGGAGGGGCAATGAGCAGTTCTTC

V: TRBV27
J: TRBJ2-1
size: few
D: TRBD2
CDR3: CASSLSAGAWNEQFF
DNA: TGTGCCAGCAGTTTATCGGCGGGAGCTTGGAATGAGCAGTTCTTC

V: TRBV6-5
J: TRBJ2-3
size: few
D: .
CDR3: CASSYSRRQRQYF
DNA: TGTGCCAGCAGTTACTCGAGGCGCCAACGGCAGTATTTT

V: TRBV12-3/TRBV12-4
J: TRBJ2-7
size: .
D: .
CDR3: CASSFNRFDEQYF
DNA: TGTGCCAGCAGTTTTAACAGGTTCGACGAGCAGTACTTC

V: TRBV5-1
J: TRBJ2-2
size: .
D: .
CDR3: CASSLTGSSGTGELFF
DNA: TGCGCCAGCAGCTTGACAGGGTCTTCTGGCACCGGGGAGCTGTTTTTT

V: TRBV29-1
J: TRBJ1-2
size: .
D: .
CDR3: CSVREYGTTYGYTF
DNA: TGCAGCGTGAGGGAGTACGGGACGACCTATGGCTACACCTTC